The 27 T cell receptor beta chains in this list originate from one sample, sequenced in a study of vaccination effects on CD4 cells after COVID-19. Under the ViraFEST assay, PBMC were stimulated with viral peptide pools so that antigen-specific CD4+ T cells expanded. Sequencing was performed afterwards. Isolating CD4+ T cells followed approximately 10 days of culture. Two doses of either BNT162b2 or mRNA-1273 were given to each participant. Generated by immunoSEQ multiplex PCR, the TCRdb table keeps only in-frame clones and is missing some. The profile shows more than 60,000 clones, just under 75% of them singletons. These receptors lack a known antigen. Sequences were derived from CD4+ T cells from PBMCs cultured with HCoV-229E spike peptides, sampled after COVID-19 vaccination. The receptor source for this set is a human donor who received a COVID-19 vaccine.

The chain has TRBV7-3 and TRBJ2-2; TRBD2 is a possible D gene (5 bases). Trimming removed 3 bases from V and 5 bases from J, with 10 bases in between. CDR1 and CDR2 (germline): SGHTA, FQGTGA. This CDR3 comprises 14 residues. The CDR3 protein is CASSLGVKTGELFF. The CDR3 DNA sequence: TGTGCCAGCAGCTTGGGAGTGAAAACCGGGGAGCTGTTTTTT.

The chain employs TRBV4-3 and TRBJ1-3; D gene uncertain. With 2 bases removed from V and 5 bases from J, the gap between germline ends came to 7 bases. Germline V lookup: CDR1 LGHNA, CDR2 YSLEER. There are 13 residues in the CDR3. As DNA, the CDR3 is TGCGCCAGCAGCCAATCCAGTAGAAACACCATATATTTT. Its translation is CASSQSSRNTIYF.

The rearrangement joins TRBV7-2 to TRBJ1-4; perhaps TRBD1 as D (6 bases). Deletions cut 7 bases from V and 8 bases from J, with 17 bases between. This CDR3 comprises 14 residues. Germline V CDR1 and CDR2: SGHTA, FQGNSA. CDR3 amino acids: CASTPPGQEEKLFF. The CDR3 DNA follows: TGTGCCAGCACCCCCCCGGGACAAGAGGAAAAACTGTTTTTT.

V gene TRBV10-3 combines with J gene TRBJ2-3, with D perhaps matching TRBD1 or TRBD2 (5 bases each). The CDR3 consists of 16 residues. The germline CDR1 and CDR2 sequences are ENHRY and SYGVKD. The V end lost 0 bases, the J end lost 1 base, and 11 bases lay between the germline ends. The CDR3 DNA reads TGTGCCATCAGTGAGTCGAAGGGGAGCCGCACAGATACGCAGTATTTT. It encodes CAISESKGSRTDTQYF.

This rearrangement joins TRBV4-1 to TRBJ1-5; D not resolved. V lost 1 base to trimming and J lost 3 bases, with 7 bases between them. The CDR3 runs 14 residues. Germline assignment: CDR1 MGHRA and CDR2 YSYEKL. CDR3 DNA sequence: TGCGCCAGCAGCCAAGTAACCCCCAATCAGCCCCAGCATTTT. This codes for CASSQVTPNQPQHF.

The CDR3 bases are TGTGCCAGCAGTGGGGGCAGGGGAGGTGGCTACACCTTC. Protein: CASSGGRGGGYTF. This sequence joins TRBV12-3 or TRBV12-4 and TRBJ1-2, with D possibly being TRBD1 (6 bases). V dropped 5 bases and J dropped 7 bases, with 14 bases sitting between them. This CDR3 spans 13 amino acids.

This rearrangement joins TRBV24-1 to TRBJ1-5; the D is unclear. The CDR3 has 12 amino acids. Germline CDR1 is KGHDR and CDR2 is SFDVKD. Trimming stripped 2 bases from V and 4 bases from J, with 2 bases between. CDR3: CATSDSNQPQHF. For the CDR3, the DNA is TGTGCCACCAGTGATTCGAATCAGCCCCAGCATTTT.

V and J are TRBV5-1 and TRBJ2-1; 8 positions match TRBD2. CDR1 SGHRS and CDR2 YFSETQ come from the germline V gene. The CDR3 length is 15 residues. The junction had 7 bases not matched to a gene; V was cut back by 0 bases and J by 8 bases. The CDR3 DNA reads TGCGCCAGCAGCTTGGCCTTCGGGGGGGCAGATGAGCAGTTCTTC. It encodes CASSLAFGGADEQFF.

The V and J genes are TRBV24-1 and TRBJ2-5, with 8 bases lining up with TRBD2. This CDR3 spans 16 amino acids. Germline CDR1 reads KGHDR; CDR2 reads SFDVKD. J was trimmed by 2 bases and V by 1 base; bases with no gene match: 5. This chain's CDR3 is CATSDFPGGGQETQYF. In DNA form, the CDR3 reads TGTGCCACCAGTGATTTCCCAGGCGGGGGGCAAGAGACCCAGTACTTC.

V and J are TRBV19 and TRBJ1-1; 7 nucleotides align to TRBD1. The CDR3 sequence is 15 residues long. The trim removed 6 bases at V and 0 bases at J, leaving 7 bases unmatched. CDR1 is LNHDA, CDR2 SQIVND, per germline (reference sequence). In DNA form, the CDR3 reads TGTGCCAGTAGAGGGGGGAGGGGGCTGAACACTGAAGCTTTCTTT. Translated, it gives CASRGGRGLNTEAFF.

The chain is built from TRBV2 and TRBJ2-7; TRBD1 agrees at 11 bases. Germline lookup yields CDR1 SNHLY and CDR2 FYNNEI. V lost 6 bases to trimming and J lost 11 bases; unmatched junction nucleotides: 6. The CDR3 has 12 residues. In DNA form, the CDR3 reads TGTGCCAGCAGGGGGACAGGGGGTAATAAGTACGTC. Its translation: CASRGTGGNKYV.

J is TRBJ1-2 and V is TRBV19; no definite D call. CDR3 size: 12 residues. The V and J ends lost 7 bases and 3 bases respectively, with 9 bases between them. Germline-derived CDR1 and CDR2 are LNHDA and SQIVND (reference sequence). CDR3 region: CASTTPYYGYTF. The CDR3 DNA follows: TGTGCCAGTACAACCCCCTACTATGGCTACACCTTC.

The V and J genes are TRBV4-2 and TRBJ2-6; D gene ambiguous. CDR3 length: 17 residues. From germline, CDR1 is LGHNA and CDR2 YNFKEQ. Deletions cut 0 bases from V and 0 bases from J, with 9 bases between. The CDR3 loop reads CASSQDGAPSGANVLTF. CDR3 nucleotides: TGTGCCAGCAGCCAAGATGGAGCCCCCTCTGGGGCCAACGTCCTGACTTTC.

In this sample, this clone turned up a few times. V is TRBV6-5 and J is TRBJ1-2; possibly TRBD1 for D (5 bases). The CDR3 has 14 amino acids. V lost 6 bases to trimming and J lost 1 base, with 12 bases between them. Germline loops: CDR1 MNHEY, CDR2 SVGAGI. CDR3 loop: CASRAGPNNYGYTF. In DNA, the CDR3 is TGTGCCAGCAGGGCGGGACCTAATAACTATGGCTACACCTTC.

This clone came up once. The rearrangement uses TRBV5-1 and TRBJ2-2; 8 positions match TRBD1. The CDR3 consists of 15 residues. Germline V CDR1 and CDR2: SGHRS, YFSETQ. V dropped 4 bases and J dropped 1; count of bases not matched to a gene: 3. CDR3 amino acids: CASSGGTGNTGELFF. CDR3 in DNA: TGCGCCAGCAGCGGGGGGACAGGGAACACCGGGGAGCTGTTTTTT.

The sample holds a few counts of this clone. V usage is TRBV5-8 and J usage is TRBJ1-2, with 8 bases aligning to TRBD1. The germline V gene encodes CDR1 SGHTS and CDR2 YDEGEE. Unmatched junction bases numbered 5, after V lost 0 bases and J lost 7 bases. The CDR3 runs to 14 residues. The CDR3 DNA sequence: TGTGCCAGCAGCTTGGCCAGGGGGCTCGGTGGCTACACCTTC. Its protein product is CASSLARGLGGYTF.

This clone has a single count. This chain links TRBV2 with TRBJ1-1; D may be TRBD1 (5 bases). CDR1 SNHLY and CDR2 FYNNEI come from the germline V gene. Trimming left V 9 bases short and J 1 base short, with 15 bases between. This CDR3 is 14 amino acids long. The chain's CDR3 is CASTGPRENTEAFF. The CDR3 bases are TGTGCCAGTACGGGCCCCAGGGAGAACACTGAAGCTTTCTTT.

This chain connects TRBV6-5 to TRBJ2-5; 10 bases fit TRBD2. Germline values: CDR1 MNHEY, CDR2 SVGAGI. This CDR3 is built from 13 residues. The trim removed 7 bases at V and 2 bases at J, leaving 1 base unmatched. The CDR3 DNA sequence: TGTGCCAGCAAGCGGGGGGGTCAAGAGACCCAGTACTTC. Its protein is CASKRGGQETQYF.

V usage is TRBV20-1 and J usage is TRBJ2-5; D is undetermined. The V and J ends lost 4 bases and 7 bases respectively, with 10 bases between them. This CDR3 comprises 11 residues. Germline assignment: CDR1 DFQATT and CDR2 SNEGSKA (reference sequence). The CDR3, as DNA: TGCAGTGCTACGGCCCACCCGACCCAGTACTTC. Protein sequence: CSATAHPTQYF.

This rearrangement joins TRBV6-6 to TRBJ2-1; D is tentatively TRBD1 or TRBD2 (6 bases each). The V end was cut by 10 bases, the J end by 4 bases, with 14 bases between. Germline CDR1 reads MNHNY; CDR2 reads SVGAGI (reference sequence). CDR3 size: 13 residues. The CDR3 coding sequence is TGTGCCACCTCCGGGGGCTCTTACAATGAGCAGTTCTTC. Its translation: CATSGGSYNEQFF.

The chain uses TRBV14 and TRBJ1-1; no firm D call. Trimming removed 0 bases at V and 11 bases at J, with 19 bases between. The CDR3 has 15 amino acids. Germline V gives CDR1 SGHDN, CDR2 FVKESK. The CDR3 sequence is CASSQDRLRRLDAFF. The CDR3 bases are TGTGCCAGCAGCCAAGATCGGCTGAGGAGGCTCGACGCTTTCTTT.

The table lists this clone with a few counts. The chain is built from TRBV6-2 or TRBV6-3 and TRBJ1-5; maybe TRBD1 (5 bases). The germline V gene encodes CDR1 MNHEY and CDR2 SVGEGT. Trimming left V 6 bases short and J 4 bases short, with 22 bases between. The CDR3 spans 17 residues. The CDR3 bases are TGTGCCAGCAGCCCTATGGATGGGGGACGGGAAAATCAGCCCCAGCATTTT. Its protein is CASSPMDGGRENQPQHF.

The chain employs TRBV19 and TRBJ2-3, with D maybe TRBD2 (5 bases). CDR3 length: 13 residues. The V end was cut by 5 bases, the J end by 1 base, with 7 bases between. Germline loops: CDR1 LNHDA, CDR2 SQIVND (reference sequence). In DNA form, the CDR3 reads TGTGCCAGTAGTCATAGCGGCACAGATACGCAGTATTTT. It translates to CASSHSGTDTQYF.

This chain uses TRBV6-6 with TRBJ2-5; 10 bases align to TRBD1. There are 16 residues in the CDR3. J lost 1 base, V lost 2 bases, and 4 bases had no gene match. CDR1 and CDR2 from the germline V gene are MNHNY and SVGAGI (reference sequence). In DNA, the CDR3 is TGTGCCAGCAGTTACCGGGACAGGGGCCCCCAAGAGACCCAGTACTTC. Its translation: CASSYRDRGPQETQYF.

The chain is built from TRBV12-3 or TRBV12-4 and TRBJ2-5; D is perhaps TRBD1 (6 bases). Trimming stripped 4 bases from V and 7 bases from J, with 10 bases between. The CDR3 extends over 12 amino acids. The CDR3, as DNA: TGTGCCAGCAGTTCAGGGGTCAGGACCCAGTACTTC. Protein product: CASSSGVRTQYF.

The chain recombines TRBV21-1 with TRBJ1-2. TRBV21-1 is annotated as a pseudogene. This CDR3 region has 12 residues. The CDR3 is CASSPILYGYTF. DNA of the CDR3: TGTGCCAGCAGCCCTATCCTCTATGGCTACACCTTC.

The chain carries TRBV19 and TRBJ2-5, with TRBD2 matching over 9 bases. V was clipped by 0 bases and J by 7 bases; unmatched bases: 12. This CDR3 has 17 residues. Germline CDR1 and CDR2: LNHDA and SQIVND (reference sequence). The CDR3 is CASSIDFGGGAPVTQYF. The CDR3 coding sequence is TGTGCCAGTAGTATAGACTTTGGCGGGGGGGCTCCAGTGACCCAGTACTTC.